One sample yielded the 18 T cell receptor beta chains listed below, sequenced in a study of cytomegalovirus exposure and HLA in healthy donors. The PCR made use of 60 Vbeta and 13 Jbeta primers. Generated by immunoSEQ multiplex PCR, the TCRdb table keeps only in-frame clones and is missing some. This table has around 140,000 clones, around 78% appearing once. The sequencing sample was made of PBMCs. These receptors were taken from a woman under 30 in good health and CMV-seropositive.

The chain is built from TRBV6-5 and TRBJ2-7, with a weak D call TRBD2 (5 bases). The V end lost 0 bases, the J end lost 1 base, and 10 bases lay between the germline ends. Looked up from germline, CDR1 is MNHEY and CDR2 is SVGAGI. CDR3 length: 15 residues. The DNA of the CDR3 is TGTGCCAGCAGTTACTCCGGGATAGGTTCCTACGAGCAGTACTTC. Its translation: CASSYSGIGSYEQYF.

The chain has TRBV25-1 and TRBJ1-6; unclear D gene. The germline CDR1 and CDR2 sequences are MGHDK and SYGVNS. With 6 bases removed from V and 5 bases from J, the gap between germline ends came to 17 bases. The CDR3 is made up of 16 amino acids. The CDR3 here is CASRAPTHTNNSPLHF. CDR3 coding DNA: TGTGCCAGCAGGGCCCCAACCCACACCAATAATTCACCCCTCCACTTT.

This sequence joins TRBV28 and TRBJ2-7; 8 nucleotides align to TRBD1. Germline V gene lookup returns CDR1 MDHEN and CDR2 SYDVKM. The CDR3 spans 12 residues. The J segment lost 7 bases and the V segment lost 5 bases, leaving 4 bases of the junction unmatched. The CDR3 sequence: CASSTQGGEQYF. The DNA for the CDR3 is TGTGCCAGCAGTACACAGGGGGGAGAGCAGTACTTC. The full variable domain, its missing parts supplied by reference TRBV28 and TRBJ2-7, is DVKVTQSSRYLVKRTGEKVFLECVQDMDHENMFWYRQDPGLGLRLIYFSYDVKMKEKGDIPEGYSVSREKKERFSLILESASTNQTSMYLCASSTQGGEQYFGPGTRLTVT.

The chain employs TRBV7-8 and TRBJ2-1, with TRBD2 matching 10 bases. The CDR3 extends over 15 amino acids. In germline, CDR1 is SGHVS, CDR2 FQNEAQ. With V trimmed by 8 bases and J by 7 bases, 11 bases remained unmatched. The CDR3 DNA is TGTGCCAGCGCGCCCCCCGGGACTAGCGAGAATGAGCAGTTCTTC. Encoded protein: CASAPPGTSENEQFF.

V is TRBV4-3 and J is TRBJ1-1; 7 nucleotides align to TRBD1. The CDR3 consists of 14 residues. CDR1 and CDR2 from the germline V gene are LGHNA and YSLEER. Trimming took 6 bases from V and 3 from J; bases not matched to a gene: 7. CDR3 DNA: TGCGCCAGCAGGGAGGGGGCCGGGGACACTGAAGCTTTCTTT. Encoded protein: CASREGAGDTEAFF.

This clone was seen only once. The genes are TRBV19 and TRBJ1-4; the D gene is possibly TRBD1 (5 bases). Trimming pared 2 bases from V and 5 bases from J, leaving 15 bases between. The CDR3 totals 16 residues. Germline V gene data show CDR1 as LNHDA and CDR2 as SQIVND (reference sequence). Here the CDR3 DNA reads TGTGCCAGTAGTATATCCCCCCAGGGTTACAATGAAAAACTGTTTTTT. This sequence encodes CASSISPQGYNEKLFF.

The chain recombines TRBV5-4 with TRBJ2-3; tentatively, D is TRBD2 (6 bases). Trimming shortened V by 4 bases and J by 4 bases, and 10 bases separated the two germline ends. This CDR3 has 13 residues. Germline CDR1 is SGHNT and CDR2 is YYREEE (reference sequence). The CDR3 DNA sequence: TGTGCCAGCAGCATCAGACTAGCAGATACGCAGTATTTT. This encodes CASSIRLADTQYF.

The rearrangement uses TRBV30 and TRBJ1-2; possibly TRBD1 for D (6 bases). V was cut by 5 bases and J by 8 bases, with 24 bases left in between. The CDR3 loop spans 15 amino acids. In germline, CDR1 is GTSNPN, CDR2 SVGIG (reference sequence). Written as DNA, the CDR3 is TGTGCCTGGTCCGAGGCGCAGGGGAAGGTATACGGCTACACCTTC. This gives the protein CAWSEAQGKVYGYTF.

The V gene is TRBV14, the J gene TRBJ2-7, with a tentative D call TRBD1 (6 bases). Per the germline V gene, CDR1 is SGHDN and CDR2 is FVKESK. Trimming took off 0 bases at V and 3 bases at J, with 12 bases between the two ends. The CDR3 runs to 15 residues. The CDR3 here is CASSQDGTPIYEQYF. In nucleotides, the CDR3 is TGTGCCAGCAGCCAAGACGGGACACCGATCTACGAGCAGTACTTC. The full variable domain, in which reference TRBV14 and TRBJ2-7 provide the parts outside the CDR3, is EAGVTQFPSHSVIEKGQTVTLRCDPISGHDNLYWYRRVMGKEIKFLLHFVKESKQDESGMPNNRFLAERTGGTYSTLKVQPAELEDSGVYFCASSQDGTPIYEQYFGPGTRLTVT.

The gene calls are TRBV28 and TRBJ1-1; D possibly corresponds to TRBD1 (5 bases). Per the germline V gene, CDR1 is MDHEN and CDR2 is SYDVKM. The CDR3 contains 12 residues. The V and J ends lost 3 bases and 6 bases respectively, with 8 bases between them. The CDR3 region is CASSFGRAEAFF. The CDR3 DNA sequence: TGTGCCAGCAGTTTCGGCAGGGCTGAAGCTTTCTTT.

CDR3 in amino acids: CASSWGLALGYGELFF. The DNA of the CDR3 is TGTGCCAGCAGTTGGGGACTAGCGCTTGGGTACGGGGAGCTGTTTTTT. This chain connects TRBV6-5 to TRBJ2-2, with 10 bases that match TRBD2. This CDR3 region has 16 residues. With 4 bases clipped from V and 7 bases from J, the junction kept 9 bases outside the gene matches. The germline CDR1 and CDR2 sequences are MNHEY and SVGAGI.

The chain links TRBV19 to TRBJ2-1, with TRBD2 identical over 8 bases. The V and J ends lost 6 bases and 4 bases, in that order; junction bases with no gene match: 11. Germline CDR1 is LNHDA and CDR2 is SQIVND (reference sequence). The CDR3 extends over 16 amino acids. The CDR3 coding sequence is TGTGCCAGTAGCCTTCCGAGCGGGGGAGGATACAATGAGCAGTTCTTC. Amino acids: CASSLPSGGGYNEQFF.

The chain couples TRBV7-9 to TRBJ2-5; 10 nucleotides agree with TRBD2. There are 16 residues in the CDR3. CDR1 is SEHNR, CDR2 FQNEAQ, per germline (reference sequence). V was pared by 6 bases and J by 0 bases, with 7 bases of the junction left unmatched. Here the CDR3 reads CASSSGTSVYQETQYF. DNA of the CDR3: TGTGCCAGCAGTTCCGGGACTAGCGTTTACCAAGAGACCCAGTACTTC. Filled out from reference TRBV7-9 and TRBJ2-5, the complete variable domain reads DTGVSQNPRHKITKRGQNVTFRCDPISEHNRLYWYRQTLGQGPEFLTYFQNEAQLEKSRLLSDRFSAERPKGSFSTLEIQRTEQGDSAMYLCASSSGTSVYQETQYFGPGTRLLVL.

This sequence joins TRBV7-9 and TRBJ2-5; possible D gene TRBD1, 6 bases. Germline values: CDR1 SEHNR, CDR2 FQNEAQ (reference sequence). This CDR3 region has 14 residues. V dropped 3 bases and J dropped 5 bases, with 13 bases sitting between them. As DNA, the CDR3 is TGTGCCAGCAGCTTGGCCAGGGGATTGGAGACCCAGTACTTC. The encoded protein is CASSLARGLETQYF.

The chain recombines TRBV30 with TRBJ2-3, with TRBD2 matching over 9 bases. The germline V gene has CDR1 GTSNPN and CDR2 SVGIG (reference sequence). V dropped 3 bases and J dropped 4; count of bases not matched to a gene: 8. CDR3 size: 15 residues. As DNA, the CDR3 is TGTGCCTGGAGAGGGCTAGCGGGGTTGGCAGATACGCAGTATTTT. Amino acids: CAWRGLAGLADTQYF.

This sequence joins TRBV10-3 and TRBJ1-2; a possible D gene is TRBD1 (5 bases). The germline gives CDR1 ENHRY, CDR2 SYGVKD. Between the trimmed V and J ends, which lost 10 bases and 3 bases, there was a span of 12 bases. CDR3 length equals 12 residues. The CDR3 spells CATATEDYGYTF. In nucleotides, the CDR3 is TGTGCCACCGCGACAGAAGACTATGGCTACACCTTC.

This clone was found a few times. The chain links TRBV27 to TRBJ1-4, with 9 bases matching TRBD1. V dropped 5 bases and J dropped 7; count of bases not matched to a gene: 8. From germline, CDR1 is MNHEY and CDR2 SMNVEV (reference sequence). The length of the CDR3 is 15 residues. CDR3 protein: CASSRSTGGGEKLFF. Here the CDR3 DNA reads TGTGCCAGCAGTAGATCGACAGGGGGAGGTGAAAAACTGTTTTTT.

The chain has TRBV5-1 and TRBJ2-7, with 10 bases fitting TRBD1. The germline V gene has CDR1 SGHRS and CDR2 YFSETQ. J gave up 6 bases and V 3 bases, and 3 bases lay outside the gene matches. This CDR3 region has 13 residues. The CDR3 sequence is CASSWDRGGEQYF. The CDR3 DNA is TGCGCCAGCAGCTGGGACAGGGGAGGCGAGCAGTACTTC.